The 4 T cell receptor beta chains below were found in one sample sequenced in a study of blood T cell repertoires in COVID-19. Profiled with immunoSEQ multiplex PCR; TCRdb holds only in-frame clones, not every one. The table includes 90,000 to 120,000 clones, more than 70% detected once. Input material: peripheral blood. Source of these receptors: a man aged 40-55 years with active or convalescent COVID-19.

The chain links TRBV5-1 to TRBJ2-5, with D possibly being TRBD2 (6 bases). Between the trimmed V and J ends, which lost 2 bases and 5 bases, there was a span of 13 bases. The CDR3 is 14 amino acids. The germline CDR1 and CDR2 sequences are SGHRS and YFSETQ. This CDR3 reads CASSFGAAGETQYF. The CDR3, as DNA: TGCGCCAGCAGCTTTGGCGCGGCGGGGGAGACCCAGTACTTC.

The V gene is TRBV6-6, the J gene TRBJ1-3; 7 bases map to TRBD1. Trimming at V came to 7 bases and at J to 2 bases, leaving 2 bases not matched to a gene. Per germline, CDR1 MNHNY and CDR2 SVGAGI (reference sequence). This CDR3 region has 13 residues. CDR3 nucleotides: TGTGCCAGCACCCAGGGGGCTGGAAACACCATATATTTT. Amino acids: CASTQGAGNTIYF.

The chain combines TRBV6-2 or TRBV6-3 with TRBJ1-1, with D maybe TRBD1 (6 bases). CDR1 MNHEY and CDR2 SVGEGT come from the germline V gene. Trimming took off 5 bases at V and 5 bases at J, with 12 bases between the two ends. This CDR3 has 13 amino acids. CDR3 amino acids: CASSHTGKTEAFF. The CDR3 DNA is TGTGCCAGCAGTCATACAGGGAAAACTGAAGCTTTCTTT.

The J gene is TRBJ1-6, the V gene TRBV14; D is possibly TRBD1 (5 bases). The CDR3 has 13 amino acids. Germline V gene sequence: CDR1 SGHDN, CDR2 FVKESK. V lost 6 bases and J lost 5, with 8 bases in between. This CDR3 reads CASRQVDNSPLHF. The CDR3 coding sequence is TGTGCCAGCAGACAGGTGGATAATTCACCCCTCCACTTT. Drawing the rest from reference TRBV14 and TRBJ1-6, the complete variable domain is EAGVTQFPSHSVIEKGQTVTLRCDPISGHDNLYWYRRVMGKEIKFLLHFVKESKQDESGMPNNRFLAERTGGTYSTLKVQPAELEDSGVYFCASRQVDNSPLHFGNGTRLTVT.